This T cell receptor (beta chain) is from a study of blood T cell repertoires in COVID-19. This CDR3 spans 16 amino acids. V was pared by 7 bases and J by 4 bases, with 22 bases between. CDR1 is MGHRA, CDR2 YSYEKL, per germline. The assay was immunoSEQ multiplex PCR, and TCRdb's table has in-frame clones only and misses some. Seen here are hundreds of thousands of clones, approximately 92% observed once, and the top ten hold 0.9% to 1.1%. Sequencing was carried out using PBMCs or T cells enriched from blood (not recorded which). The gene calls are TRBV4-1 and TRBJ1-1; TRBD1 might be the D (6 bases). The receptor was derived from a man between 18 and 29 years old who had recovered from COVID-19. CDR3 sequence reads: CASTEMIGTLFTEAFF. The CDR3 nucleotides are TGCGCCAGCACCGAAATGATCGGGACACTCTTCACTGAAGCTTTCTTT.